This T cell receptor (beta chain) was sequenced in a study of metastatic and nonmetastatic thyroid tumors (dated by TCRdb to 2020 to 2022). In terms of the full investigation: Repertoires from peripheral blood and from tumor or nodule tissue samples of malignant and benign thyroid patients were compared.

Study-wide conclusions, independent of this receptor: In both blood and tumor samples, malignant tumors were reported to have significantly higher TCR beta diversity than benign nodules.

No treatment had been received by any patient before thyroid surgery. The study retrospectively analysed patient clinical samples collected from about 2012 to 2019 using T-cell receptor beta sequencing. This clone showed up many times. Its antigen is currently not known. Per-nucleotide qualities are absent, and no much larger clonotype sits a single base away. The CDR1 and CDR2 encoded by the germline V gene (reference sequence) are DFQATT and SNEGSKA. V sheds 0 bases and J sheds 3 bases, leaving 15 bases between their ends. Taken from cysteine to phenylalanine, the CDR3 has 15 residues. Of all the DNA, just the CDR3 is kept, 45 bases in frame from base 1. Library preparation used PCR. Sequencing used an Illumina HiSeq 4000. High-throughput sequencing was used to profile the TCR beta-chain CDR3 region of each patient. The original pipeline was this. Drawing on CDR3 differences between clinicopathological groups, the researchers built a classifier meant to tell apart patients with distant-metastatic papillary thyroid cancer. The Shannon index was used to assess repertoire diversity, and the Morisita-Horn index was used to assess tumor-blood repertoire similarity. In TCRdb, the public reads were trimmed at Q25 with fastp and aligned with MiXCR, with productive beta chains retained. None of the V and J calls come from the authors' own analysis; TCRdb made them. For this sample the table gives some 83,000 clones, of which around 13% were detected only once. The ten top clones hold around 8.8% of the sample.

The sample was tumor tissue. The TCR originated in a female donor with papillary thyroid cancer or a benign thyroid nodule (not recorded which). Some clones in this sample may be carry-over from other donors' samples. The chain is encoded by TRBV20-1 joined to TRBJ2-7; no D gene can be assigned with confidence. The CDR3: CSARDPLGNLYEQYF. In nucleotides, the sequence is TGCAGTGCTAGAGATCCCCTGGGTAACCTCTACGAGCAGTACTTC.